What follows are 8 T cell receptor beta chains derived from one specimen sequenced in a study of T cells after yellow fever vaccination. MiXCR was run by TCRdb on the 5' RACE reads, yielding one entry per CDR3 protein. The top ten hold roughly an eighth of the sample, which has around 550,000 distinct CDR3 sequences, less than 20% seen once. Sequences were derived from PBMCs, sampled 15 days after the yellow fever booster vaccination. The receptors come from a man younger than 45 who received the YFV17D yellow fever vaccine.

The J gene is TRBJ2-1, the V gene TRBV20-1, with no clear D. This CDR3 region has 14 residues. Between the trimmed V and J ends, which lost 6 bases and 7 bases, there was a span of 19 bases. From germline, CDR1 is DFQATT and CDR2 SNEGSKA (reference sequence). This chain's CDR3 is CSAPFPGSWNEQFF. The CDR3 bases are TGCAGTGCCCCATTTCCCGGGTCCTGGAATGAGCAGTTCTTC.

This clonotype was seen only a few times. In nucleotides, the CDR3 is TGCGCCAGCAGCTTGAATCTTGTAGGGACTAGCGGGTCGAATGAGCAGTTCTTC. It is translated as CASSLNLVGTSGSNEQFF. This chain joins TRBV5-1 and TRBJ2-1, with TRBD2 matching over 12 bases. CDR3 length: 18 amino acids. J lost 7 bases, V lost 1 base, and 12 bases had no gene match. Per germline, CDR1 SGHRS and CDR2 YFSETQ.

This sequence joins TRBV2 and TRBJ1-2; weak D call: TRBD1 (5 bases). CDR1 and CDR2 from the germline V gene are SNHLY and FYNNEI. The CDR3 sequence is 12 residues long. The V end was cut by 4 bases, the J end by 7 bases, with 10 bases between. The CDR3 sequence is CASSATVSGYTF. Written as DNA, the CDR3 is TGTGCCAGCAGTGCGACAGTTTCTGGCTACACCTTC.

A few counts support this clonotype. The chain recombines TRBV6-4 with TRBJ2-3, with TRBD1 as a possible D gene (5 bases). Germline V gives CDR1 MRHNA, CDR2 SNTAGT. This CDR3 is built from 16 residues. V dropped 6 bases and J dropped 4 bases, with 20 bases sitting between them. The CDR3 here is CASRPAGLPGADTQYF. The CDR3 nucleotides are TGTGCCAGCAGGCCCGCAGGGCTCCCTGGGGCAGATACGCAGTATTTT.

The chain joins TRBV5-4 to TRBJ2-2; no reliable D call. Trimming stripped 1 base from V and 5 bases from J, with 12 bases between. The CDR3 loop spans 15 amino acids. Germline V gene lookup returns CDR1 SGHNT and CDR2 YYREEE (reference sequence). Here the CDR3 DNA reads TGTGCCAGCAGCTTGTTAGCAGTACGTACCGGGGAGCTGTTTTTT. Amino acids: CASSLLAVRTGELFF.

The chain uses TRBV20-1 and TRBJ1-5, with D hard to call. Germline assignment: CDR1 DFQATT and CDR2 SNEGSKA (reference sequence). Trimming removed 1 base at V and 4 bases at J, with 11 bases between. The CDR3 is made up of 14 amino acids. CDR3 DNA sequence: TGCAGTGCTAGAGTCGGGGTTTGGAATCAGCCCCAGCATTTT. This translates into CSARVGVWNQPQHF.

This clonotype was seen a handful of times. CDR3 DNA sequence: TGTGCCAGCAACCTAGGGTACAATGAGCAGTTCTTC. This gives the protein CASNLGYNEQFF. The chain recombines TRBV6-2 or TRBV6-3 with TRBJ2-1, with D uncertain. The V end lost 7 bases, the J end lost 4 bases, and 8 bases lay between the germline ends. This CDR3 has 12 amino acids. CDR1 MNHEY and CDR2 SVGEGT come from the germline V gene.

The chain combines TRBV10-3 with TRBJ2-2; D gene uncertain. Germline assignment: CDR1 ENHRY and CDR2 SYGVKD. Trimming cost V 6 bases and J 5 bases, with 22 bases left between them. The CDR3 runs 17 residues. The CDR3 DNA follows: TGTGCCATCAGCGAAACCAGAGACTCCCTCAGAACCGGGGAGCTGTTTTTT. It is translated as CAISETRDSLRTGELFF.